The text below deals with one TCR beta chain. The source of the sample is a study of blood T cell repertoires in COVID-19. Study details: Acute-phase and convalescent COVID-19 samples originated in the United States, Italy and Spain. T cells, B-cell-depleted T cells, or PBMCs supplied cDNA or gDNA.

The trim removed 2 bases at V and 7 bases at J, leaving 3 bases unmatched. In germline, CDR1 is GTSNPN, CDR2 SVGIG (reference sequence). This CDR3 spans 13 amino acids. In the authors' workflow: Estimation of nucleated cell counts relied on the amplification of reference gene primers. Repertoires were generated with immunoSEQ multiplex PCR, while TCRdb's copy carries only in-frame clones and drops some. V and J calls and clone size come straight from that table; D and trimming were deduced from the DNA. Of around 60,000 clones in the sample, approximately 92% were seen once. The chain carries TRBV30 and TRBJ1-5; 9 positions agree with TRBD1. Specimen: peripheral blood. This TCR came from a man in his sixties with acute or convalescent COVID-19. CDR3 region: CAWSRTGEQPQHF. CDR3 coding DNA: TGTGCCTGGAGTCGGACAGGGGAGCAGCCCCAGCATTTT.